This is a list of T cell receptor beta chains from one sample in a study of cytomegalovirus exposure and HLA in healthy donors. The protocol was immunoSEQ multiplex PCR, while the TCRdb copy is restricted to in-frame clones and leaves out a portion. This sample's table has about 200,000 clones. The sequenced material came from PBMCs. The receptors shown here come from a boy aged 10-17 years in good health and CMV-seronegative. Each CDR3 is given with its conserved first and last residue.

J gene	V gene	CDR3 protein
TRBJ2-7	TRBV30	CAWSVRGFPYEQYF
TRBJ2-3	TRBV7-9	CASSLVWQRGPKDTQYF
TRBJ2-2	TRBV11-3	CASSFGQTANTGELFF
TRBJ1-3	TRBV6-6	CASTSKGISGNTIYF
TRBJ2-3	TRBV15	CATSRDRTDTQYF
TRBJ2-3	TRBV6-1	CASRGQTTYTDTQYF
TRBJ1-1	TRBV5-1	CASSGQGASGTEAFF
TRBJ2-3	TRBV5-1	CASSSGLAGGPQSTDTQYF
TRBJ2-1	TRBV2	CASSEGSGGDDNEQFF
TRBJ2-1	TRBV7-2	CASTEGFSYNEQFF
TRBJ1-1	TRBV18	CASSPQGSNTEAFF
TRBJ2-1	TRBV4-2	CASSGERFNEQFF
TRBJ1-1	TRBV6-5	CASSYGGGHTEAFF
TRBJ2-1	TRBV7-2	CASSLGGGGRYNEQFF
TRBJ2-3	TRBV6-5	CASSSRTSVTDTQYF
TRBJ2-3	TRBV7-3	CASSLTASGGADTQYF
TRBJ2-7	TRBV19	CASSIRHRGTYEQYF
TRBJ1-2	TRBV27	CASSLGTGVKGYTF
TRBJ2-1	TRBV13	CASIQETSGVVEQFF
TRBJ1-3	TRBV19	CASSSTTSGNTIYF
TRBJ2-7	TRBV7-8	CASSSWTSGGFNEQYF
TRBJ2-1	TRBV27	CASRVSVEHNEQFF
TRBJ1-2	TRBV4-1	CASSLYRTGDHWEGYTF
TRBJ1-2	TRBV25-1	CASSEGTADYTF
TRBJ2-5	TRBV5-1	CASSLGVTGETKETQYF
TRBJ2-3	TRBV19	CASSIIAGTTDTQYF
TRBJ2-1	TRBV19	CASSIQGNEQFF
.	TRBV4-1	CASRRGNSDEQYF
TRBJ1-5	TRBV6-5	CASSSLGTGLVQPQHF
TRBJ2-5	TRBV5-1	CASKSSETQYF
TRBJ2-7	TRBV28	CASSTLGGAQYF
TRBJ1-4	TRBV11-2	CASSLSMTSYATNEKLFF
TRBJ1-1	TRBV29-1	CSVVVLREEAFF
TRBJ2-1	TRBV7-2	CASSPPSLNEQFF
TRBJ1-1	TRBV28	CASKYRGHGTEAFF
TRBJ1-1	TRBV19	CASSGQGAFDTEAFF
TRBJ2-7	TRBV7-9	CASSLTGLAKTYEQYF